Sequencing of this T cell receptor (beta chain) was carried out in a study of Graves' ophthalmopathy and Graves' hyperthyroidism. A remark on this clonotype: Antigen: not known.

Amplification targeted the TCR beta CDR3 regions, with RNA transcripts as the source material. First-round RT-PCR used HTBI primers; second-round multiplex PCR followed. TCRdb recomputed calls from the multiplex PCR reads with MiXCR, one row per CDR3 protein. The data contain some 360,000 distinct CDR3 sequences, about a sixth of them singletons. Findings and caveats of the study: Most thyroid-expanded clonotypes exceeding 0.001 frequency were also found in blood. Cross-validated, the 13-signature model showed 87.88%/81.08% sensitivity/specificity, and 80%/75% in the test set.

Trimming cost V 6 bases and J 4 bases; bases outside gene matches: 10. This CDR3 comprises 15 residues. Germline CDR1 ENHRY, CDR2 SYGVKD. This TCR came from an adult woman with stable Graves' hyperthyroidism. The specimen was peripheral blood. V is TRBV10-3 and J is TRBJ2-3; 7 bases line up with TRBD2. This chain's CDR3 is CAISDRSREADTQYF. CDR3 bases: TGTGCCATCAGCGACCGGTCACGGGAGGCAGATACGCAGTATTTT.